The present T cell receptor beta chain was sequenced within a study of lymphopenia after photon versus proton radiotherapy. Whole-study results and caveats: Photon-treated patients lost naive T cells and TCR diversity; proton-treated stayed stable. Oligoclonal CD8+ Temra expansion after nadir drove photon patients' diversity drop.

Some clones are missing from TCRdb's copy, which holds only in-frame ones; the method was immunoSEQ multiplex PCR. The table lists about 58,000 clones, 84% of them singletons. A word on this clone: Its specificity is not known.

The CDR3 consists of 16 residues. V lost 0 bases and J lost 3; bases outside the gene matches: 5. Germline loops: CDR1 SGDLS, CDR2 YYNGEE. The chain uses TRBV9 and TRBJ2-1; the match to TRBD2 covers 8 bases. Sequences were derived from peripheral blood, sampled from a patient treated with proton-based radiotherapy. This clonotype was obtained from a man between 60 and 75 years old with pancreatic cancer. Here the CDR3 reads CASSVDAGGFYNEQFF. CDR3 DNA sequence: TGTGCCAGCAGCGTAGACGCGGGAGGTTTCTACAATGAGCAGTTCTTC.